This T cell receptor (beta chain) was observed in a study of graft-versus-host responses after intestinal transplantation. In the study overall: Multivisceral, liver-intestinal, or isolated intestinal transplants were received by the recipients. After anti-thymocyte globulin induction, recipients took tacrolimus and steroids for approximately three years. Broader study findings: Early post-transplant HvG declines were associated with peak circulating GvH clone levels. Recipient-marrow GvH clones were detected, some having first appeared in ileum or blood.

V was cut by 1 base and J by 2 bases, with 6 bases left in between. The CDR3 sequence is 15 residues long. Germline CDR1 SGHTA, CDR2 FQGNSA. For this clone: The antigen remains unidentified.

Clones were sequenced by immunoSEQ multiplex PCR, and TCRdb holds only the in-frame ones, with some missing. The table has roughly 75,000 clones, 91% seen once. This sequence was found in a human donor who received an intestinal transplant. The chain recombines TRBV7-2 with TRBJ2-6; TRBD1 is a possible D gene (6 bases). Specimen: unstimulated CD4+ T cells sorted from spleen or lymph node cells, collected before intestinal transplant. In DNA, the CDR3 is TGTGCCAGCAGCTTAGGGACAGCTGGGGCCAACGTCCTGACTTTC. Encoded protein: CASSLGTAGANVLTF.